A single sample is the source of the 17 T cell receptor beta chains below, sequenced in a study of blood T cell repertoires in COVID-19. Method: immunoSEQ multiplex PCR; TCRdb's copy keeps in-frame clones and lacks some. The sample holds around 180,000 clones, 89% seen once. Sequencing input: PBMCs or T cells enriched from blood (not recorded which). Receptor source: a woman aged 35 to 49 with acute COVID-19.

As DNA, the CDR3 is TGTGCCAGCAGTGAAGCCGGGACATCCCTGGAGCAGTACTTC. This gives the protein CASSEAGTSLEQYF. J is TRBJ2-7 and V is TRBV6-1; TRBD1 is a possible D gene (6 bases). Trimming left V 0 bases short and J 7 bases short, with 13 bases between. The length of the CDR3 is 14 residues. Germline V CDR1 and CDR2: MNHNS, SASEGT.

The CDR3 region has the DNA TGTGCCAGCGGTTCCGGGAATATCAAAAACATTCAGTACTTC. Protein product: CASGSGNIKNIQYF. This rearrangement joins TRBV2 to TRBJ2-4; weak D call: TRBD2 (5 bases). Germline CDR1 is SNHLY and CDR2 is FYNNEI. V lost 8 bases and J 3 bases, leaving 14 bases between the germline ends. This CDR3 spans 14 amino acids. The whole variable domain, filled in from reference TRBV2 and TRBJ2-4, reads EPEVTQTPSHQVTQMGQEVILRCVPISNHLYFYWYRQILGQKVEFLVSFYNNEISEKSEIFDDQFSVERPDGSNFTLKIRSTKLEDSAMYFCASGSGNIKNIQYFGAGTRLSVL.

CDR3 bases: TGTGCCAGTAGTATGGCAGGGACAGCGTACAATCAGCCCCAGCATTTT. This sequence encodes CASSMAGTAYNQPQHF. The chain employs TRBV19 and TRBJ1-5; TRBD1 matches 7 bases. This CDR3 has 16 amino acids. In germline, CDR1 is LNHDA, CDR2 SQIVND (reference sequence). The V gene end was trimmed by 3 bases and the J gene end by 3 bases; junction bases not matched to a gene: 8.

This clone was counted a few times. The chain joins TRBV10-3 to TRBJ2-7, with 7 bases fitting TRBD2. Germline CDR1 reads ENHRY; CDR2 reads SYGVKD. The CDR3 is 14 residues long. With V trimmed by 6 bases and J by 4 bases, 9 bases remained unmatched. CDR3 loop: CAISSGTILYEQYF. In nucleotides, the CDR3 is TGTGCCATCAGCTCTGGGACTATATTATACGAGCAGTACTTC.

The chain carries TRBV6-6 and TRBJ1-1; tentatively, D is TRBD1 (5 bases). The ends were cut back, 2 bases at V and 1 base at J, with 5 bases in the middle. The CDR3 has 13 residues. Germline V lookup: CDR1 MNHNY, CDR2 SVGAGI (reference sequence). The CDR3 sequence: CASSYRGNTEAFF. DNA of the CDR3: TGTGCCAGCAGTTACAGGGGGAACACTGAAGCTTTCTTT.

This clone was recorded once. The V and J genes are TRBV4-3 and TRBJ2-1; TRBD2 matches at 8 bases. Germline V gives CDR1 LGHNA, CDR2 YSLEER. This CDR3 is built from 16 residues. J gave up 3 bases and V 0 bases, and 4 bases lay outside the gene matches. CDR3 sequence reads: CASSQDEGLGYNEQFF. The DNA for the CDR3 is TGCGCCAGCAGCCAAGATGAGGGACTAGGCTACAATGAGCAGTTCTTC.

This clone was counted once. The chain carries TRBV4-1 and TRBJ2-3, with 11 bases lining up with TRBD2. The CDR3 contains 19 residues. V gave up 2 bases and J gave up 6 bases; unmatched junction bases: 16. Germline V CDR1 and CDR2: MGHRA, YSYEKL. The CDR3 sequence: CASSQSTLGLAGLQDTQYF. The CDR3 DNA reads as TGCGCCAGCAGCCAATCCACACTAGGACTAGCGGGTCTTCAGGATACGCAGTATTTT.

The gene calls are TRBV5-1 and TRBJ2-1; TRBD2 matches 7 bases. CDR1 and CDR2 from the germline V gene are SGHRS and YFSETQ. V shed 0 bases, J shed 1 base, and the junction held 7 bases outside the gene matches. CDR3 length equals 17 residues. CDR3 in DNA: TGCGCCAGCAGCTTGGAATCGCTAGCGGCTTCCTACAATGAGCAGTTCTTC. It is translated as CASSLESLAASYNEQFF.

The rearrangement links TRBV9 to TRBJ1-2, with D perhaps TRBD1 (5 bases). V gave up 0 bases and J gave up 4 bases, with 10 bases separating them. Germline V lookup: CDR1 SGDLS, CDR2 YYNGEE. This CDR3 contains 14 residues. The CDR3 reads CASSVEGRGYGYTF. CDR3 bases: TGTGCCAGCAGCGTAGAGGGGCGCGGCTATGGCTACACCTTC.

The gene calls are TRBV19 and TRBJ2-1, with 8 positions matching TRBD2. This CDR3 contains 16 residues. With V trimmed by 5 bases and J by 10 bases, 16 bases remained unmatched. Germline V CDR1 and CDR2: LNHDA, SQIVND (reference sequence). Here the CDR3 reads CASSLRPGLDGKEQFF. CDR3 coding DNA: TGTGCCAGTAGTCTCAGACCGGGACTAGACGGGAAGGAGCAGTTCTTC.

This clone was found once. V is TRBV4-1 and J is TRBJ2-7, with D tentatively TRBD1 (5 bases). V was cut by 1 base and J by 5 bases, with 12 bases left in between. This CDR3 comprises 14 residues. CDR1 is MGHRA and CDR2 is YSYEKL in the germline V gene. For the CDR3, the DNA is TGCGCCAGCAGCCAAGGAGCAGGGTTGGACGAGCAGTACTTC. Translation gives CASSQGAGLDEQYF.

The V call is TRBV29-1, the J call TRBJ2-1; 11 nucleotides match TRBD2. V trimming: 7 bases; J trimming: 0 bases; junction bases outside the gene matches: 8. The length of the CDR3 is 16 residues. CDR1 SQVTM and CDR2 ANQGSEA come from the germline V gene. CDR3 region: CSALLAGVSSYNEQFF. The CDR3 bases are TGCAGCGCCCTACTAGCGGGAGTTTCCTCCTACAATGAGCAGTTCTTC.

The chain carries TRBV6-5 and TRBJ1-1, with D maybe TRBD1 (5 bases). Trimming took 8 bases from V and 5 from J, leaving 21 bases between them. This CDR3 is 15 amino acids long. The germline CDR1 and CDR2 sequences are MNHEY and SVGAGI. DNA of the CDR3: TGTGCCAGCGGCATCTCTGGGGGAGGGACGACTGAAGCTTTCTTT. Encoded protein: CASGISGGGTTEAFF.

The chain links TRBV12-3 or TRBV12-4 to TRBJ2-7; TRBD2 agrees at 13 bases. The V and J ends lost 7 bases and 9 bases, in that order; junction bases with no gene match: 6. This CDR3 region has 13 residues. The chain's CDR3 is CASTLGLAGRQYF. The CDR3 coding sequence is TGTGCCAGCACCCTGGGACTAGCGGGACGGCAGTACTTC.

The chain is built from TRBV6-2 or TRBV6-3 and TRBJ1-5, with D unresolved. This CDR3 contains 16 residues. Deletions cut 2 bases from V and 0 bases from J, with 11 bases between. The germline gives CDR1 MNHEY, CDR2 SVGEGT. The CDR3 sequence: CASSYRQEYSNQPQHF. The CDR3 DNA is TGTGCCAGCAGTTACCGGCAGGAATATAGCAATCAGCCCCAGCATTTT.

The V call is TRBV6-2 or TRBV6-3, the J call TRBJ1-4, with D possibly matching TRBD1 (5 bases). The germline V gene encodes CDR1 MNHEY and CDR2 SVGEGT. Trimming pared 2 bases from V and 7 bases from J, leaving 17 bases between. The CDR3 is made up of 16 amino acids. The CDR3 spells CASSYPPEGHGEKLFF. As DNA, the CDR3 is TGTGCCAGCAGTTACCCCCCCGAAGGACACGGTGAAAAACTGTTTTTT.

The chain carries TRBV3-1 (or the pseudogene TRBV3-2) and TRBJ2-5, with D possibly TRBD2 on 5 matching bases. This CDR3 comprises 14 residues. Deletions cut 5 bases from V and 3 bases from J, with 13 bases between. From germline, CDR1 is LGHDT and CDR2 YNNKEL (reference sequence). As DNA, the CDR3 is TGTGCCAGCAGCACGGGGATAACAAAAGAGACCCAGTACTTC. Translation gives CASSTGITKETQYF.